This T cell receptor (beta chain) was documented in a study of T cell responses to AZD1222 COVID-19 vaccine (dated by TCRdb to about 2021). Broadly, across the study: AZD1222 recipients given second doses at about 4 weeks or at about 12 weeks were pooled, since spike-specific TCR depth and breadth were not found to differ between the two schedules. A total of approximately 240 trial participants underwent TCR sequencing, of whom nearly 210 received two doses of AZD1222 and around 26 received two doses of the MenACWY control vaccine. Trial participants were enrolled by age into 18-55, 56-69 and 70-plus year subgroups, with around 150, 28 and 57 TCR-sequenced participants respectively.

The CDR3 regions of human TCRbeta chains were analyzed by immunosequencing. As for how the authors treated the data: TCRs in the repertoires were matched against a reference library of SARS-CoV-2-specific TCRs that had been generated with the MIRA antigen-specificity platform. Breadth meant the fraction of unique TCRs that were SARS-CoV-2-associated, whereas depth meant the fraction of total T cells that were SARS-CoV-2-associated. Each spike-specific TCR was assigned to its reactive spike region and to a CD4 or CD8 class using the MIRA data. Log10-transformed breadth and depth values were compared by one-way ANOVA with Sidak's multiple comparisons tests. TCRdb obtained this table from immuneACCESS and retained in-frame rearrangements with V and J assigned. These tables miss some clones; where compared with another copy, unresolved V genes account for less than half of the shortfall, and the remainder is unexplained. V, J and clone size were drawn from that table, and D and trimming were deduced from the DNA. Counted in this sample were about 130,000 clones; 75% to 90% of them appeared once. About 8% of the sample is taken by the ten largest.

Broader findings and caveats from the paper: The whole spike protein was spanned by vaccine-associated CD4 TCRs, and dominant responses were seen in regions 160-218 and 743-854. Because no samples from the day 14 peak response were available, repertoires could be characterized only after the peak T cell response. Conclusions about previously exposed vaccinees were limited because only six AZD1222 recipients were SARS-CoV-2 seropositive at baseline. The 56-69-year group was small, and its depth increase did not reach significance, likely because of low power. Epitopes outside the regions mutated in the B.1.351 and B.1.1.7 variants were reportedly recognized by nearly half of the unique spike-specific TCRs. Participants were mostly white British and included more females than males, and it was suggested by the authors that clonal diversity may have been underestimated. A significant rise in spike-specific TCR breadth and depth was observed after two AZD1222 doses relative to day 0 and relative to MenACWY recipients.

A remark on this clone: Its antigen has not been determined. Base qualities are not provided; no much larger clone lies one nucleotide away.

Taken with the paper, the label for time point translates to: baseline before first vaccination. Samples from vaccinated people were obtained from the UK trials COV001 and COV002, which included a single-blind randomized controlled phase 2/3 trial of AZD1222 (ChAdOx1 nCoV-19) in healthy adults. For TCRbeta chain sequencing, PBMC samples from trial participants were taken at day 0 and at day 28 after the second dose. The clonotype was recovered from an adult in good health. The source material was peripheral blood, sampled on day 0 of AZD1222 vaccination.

The nucleotide sequence is TGTGCCAGCAGTCAACCTACTACGAGCCCCCTCCACTTT. It encodes CASSQPTTSPLHF. This receptor chain uses TRBV28 and TRBJ1-6, with the D gene not confidently named. CDR1 and CDR2, per the germline V gene, are MDHEN and SYDVKM. Including cysteine and phenylalanine, the CDR3 has 13 amino acids. Solely the CDR3 DNA is kept, with 39 bases framed from the first base. The V end loses 5 bases and the J end loses 13 bases, and a stretch of 15 bases separates them.